This T cell receptor beta chain was profiled in a study of shared clonotypes between healthy human individuals. Study results and caveats: Relative to clonotypes present in all four donors, those not shared had lower generation probabilities.

The donors, all of them Caucasian adults, lived in Nashville, Tennessee. A remark on this clone: Its antigen is unknown. The same CDR3 arises from other DNA sequences in this sample as well.

With 4 bases clipped from V and 4 bases from J, the junction kept 3 bases outside the gene matches. Germline V lookup: CDR1 SGHNT, CDR2 YYREEE (reference sequence). There are 14 residues in the CDR3. Genomic DNA of every subset was divided equally among multiple immunoSEQ plates. Here immunoSEQ multiplex PCR was the method, and the copy in TCRdb shows in-frame clones only, minus some. The table has over a million clones, about 80% seen once; the top ten hold about 0.52%. This receptor was identified in a man between 18 and 29 years old in good health. Some clones in this sample may be carry-over from other donors' samples. The rearrangement uses TRBV5-4 and TRBJ2-5; 11 bases align to TRBD2. The specimen sequenced was memory CD4+ T cells from PBMCs. The subset is: CD45RA-negative fraction. Here the CDR3 reads CASSPGLAGETQYF. DNA for the CDR3: TGTGCCAGCAGCCCTGGACTAGCGGGAGAGACCCAGTACTTC. The variable domain in full, with the rest retrieved from reference TRBV5-4 and TRBJ2-5, is ETGVTQSPTHLIKTRGQQVTLRCSSQSGHNTVSWYQQALGQGPQFIFQYYREEENGRGNFPPRFSGLQFPNYSSELNVNALELDDSALYLCASSPGLAGETQYFGPGTRLLVL.